One sample yielded the 16 T cell receptor beta chains listed below, sequenced in a study of blood T cell repertoires in COVID-19. Profiled with immunoSEQ multiplex PCR; TCRdb holds only in-frame clones, not every one. The sample lists about 39,000 clones; 86% were seen once. The source material was peripheral blood. The receptors originated from a man aged 35-49 years with active COVID-19.

This chain joins TRBV28 and TRBJ2-1, with a possible D match to TRBD1 (5 bases). The length of the CDR3 is 15 residues. Germline CDR1 MDHEN, CDR2 SYDVKM. Deletions cut 7 bases from V and 5 bases from J, with 18 bases between. The CDR3, as DNA: TGTGCCAGCACTGTATCAGGGTCCCCTGACAATGAGCAGTTCTTC. Its protein product is CASTVSGSPDNEQFF.

This clone has only one observation. The J gene is TRBJ2-7, the V gene TRBV30, with 7 bases that match TRBD2. There are 13 residues in the CDR3. Germline V gene lookup returns CDR1 GTSNPN and CDR2 SVGIG (reference sequence). Losses at the gene ends were 1 base for V and 5 bases for J; bases not matched to a gene: 5. The CDR3 DNA reads as TGTGCCTGGAGTGGGGGGGGATCCCACGAGCAGTACTTC. It encodes CAWSGGGSHEQYF.

The count of this clone is one. The V gene is TRBV7-2, the J gene TRBJ2-2; no clear D gene. V lost 1 base and J 7 bases, leaving 10 bases between the germline ends. CDR3 size: 14 residues. The germline V gene encodes CDR1 SGHTA and CDR2 FQGNSA. CDR3 in amino acids: CASSLGFVDGELFF. CDR3 bases: TGTGCCAGCAGCTTAGGATTCGTAGACGGGGAGCTGTTTTTT.

This chain joins TRBV24-1 and TRBJ2-1; 13 nucleotides agree with TRBD2. The trim removed 3 bases at V and 2 bases at J, leaving 3 bases unmatched. From germline, CDR1 is KGHDR and CDR2 SFDVKD. The length of the CDR3 is 17 residues. CDR3: CATSDPLAGGPYNEQFF. As DNA, the CDR3 is TGTGCCACCAGTGATCCACTAGCGGGAGGGCCCTACAATGAGCAGTTCTTC.

The genes are TRBV15 and TRBJ1-2, with 10 bases aligning to TRBD1. In germline, CDR1 is LNHNV, CDR2 YYDKDF (reference sequence). Trimming removed 5 bases from V and 8 bases from J; junction bases left unmatched: 8. The CDR3 is made up of 14 amino acids. In DNA form, the CDR3 reads TGTGCCACCAGCCGGGACAGGGGAGGGGGAGGCTACACCTTC. Amino acid sequence: CATSRDRGGGGYTF.

This chain uses TRBV7-2 with TRBJ2-1; the D gene is possibly TRBD2 (5 bases). This CDR3 has 14 amino acids. In germline, CDR1 is SGHTA, CDR2 FQGNSA. The V end lost 5 bases, the J end lost 4 bases, and 12 bases lay between the germline ends. The CDR3 DNA is TGTGCCAGCAGCCCCGGGGTCGGTTACAATGAGCAGTTCTTC. This sequence encodes CASSPGVGYNEQFF.

V usage is TRBV19 and J usage is TRBJ1-5, with D tentatively TRBD1 (5 bases). V was cut by 8 bases and J by 7 bases, with 12 bases left in between. The CDR3 totals 12 residues. Germline CDR1 LNHDA, CDR2 SQIVND (reference sequence). The CDR3 DNA is TGTGCCAGTCAGAGGGGAGGACAGCCCCAGCATTTT. Its translation: CASQRGGQPQHF.

This chain connects TRBV30 to TRBJ1-4; 7 positions match TRBD1. The CDR3 consists of 16 residues. Germline CDR1 reads GTSNPN; CDR2 reads SVGIG (reference sequence). Trimming removed 0 bases from V and 5 bases from J; junction bases left unmatched: 9. CDR3 DNA: TGTGCCTGGAGTGTACGTAGGGCAGGGGGAAATGAAAAACTGTTTTTT. Translating gives CAWSVRRAGGNEKLFF.

The V call is TRBV7-2, the J call TRBJ2-7, with TRBD2 matching 8 bases. Germline trimming cut 0 bases from V and 7 bases from J; bases unmatched to any gene: 8. This CDR3 contains 15 residues. Germline V lookup: CDR1 SGHTA, CDR2 FQGNSA. The DNA for the CDR3 is TGTGCCAGCAGCTTAGCGCAGCGGGAGAGTCGTGAGCAGTACTTC. Translated, it gives CASSLAQRESREQYF.

This chain connects TRBV6-6 to TRBJ1-2; D remains unclear. The CDR3 is 12 residues long. Germline CDR1 MNHNY, CDR2 SVGAGI (reference sequence). V lost 8 bases and J lost 2, with 9 bases in between. In DNA form, the CDR3 reads TGTGCCAGCGGCACCCCGAACTATGGCTACACCTTC. Translation: CASGTPNYGYTF.

This rearrangement joins TRBV11-2 to TRBJ2-1, with D unresolved. There are 14 residues in the CDR3. The germline V gene has CDR1 SGHAT and CDR2 FQNNGV. V was cut by 8 bases and J by 7 bases, with 18 bases left in between. The DNA of the CDR3 is TGTGCCAGCGGCCCCGTCCGGTACGGGAATGAGCAGTTCTTC. Its translation: CASGPVRYGNEQFF.

The CDR3 nucleotides are TGTGCCACCGCTGGACAGGGCCCTTCTGGGGCCAACGTCCTGACTTTC. Translation: CATAGQGPSGANVLTF. The chain couples TRBV10-3 to TRBJ2-6; 8 bases agree with TRBD1. CDR1 and CDR2 (germline): ENHRY, SYGVKD. The CDR3 extends over 16 amino acids. V was clipped by 10 bases and J by 1 base; unmatched bases: 9.

The CDR3 loop is CASSEPPPGTSGRAYNEQFF. The CDR3, as DNA: TGTGCCAGCAGTGAACCACCCCCGGGGACTAGCGGGAGGGCGTACAATGAGCAGTTCTTC. The chain employs TRBV6-1 and TRBJ2-1, with 16 nucleotides matching TRBD2. Germline V lookup: CDR1 MNHNS, CDR2 SASEGT. This CDR3 region has 20 residues. The ends lost 2 bases at V and 4 bases at J; junction bases unmatched: 11.

The chain couples TRBV27 to TRBJ2-1, with a tentative D call TRBD2 (7 bases). The CDR3 consists of 15 residues. The V and J ends lost 7 bases and 5 bases respectively, with 18 bases between them. Germline assignment: CDR1 MNHEY and CDR2 SMNVEV (reference sequence). CDR3 nucleotide sequence: TGTGCCAGCACCTCCCTTTGGGGGGGCCACAATGAGCAGTTCTTC. This encodes CASTSLWGGHNEQFF.

This chain links TRBV4-1 with TRBJ1-1; 7 nucleotides match TRBD1. J lost 5 bases, V lost 4 bases, and 7 bases had no gene match. The CDR3 consists of 14 residues. Germline values: CDR1 MGHRA, CDR2 YSYEKL. CDR3 sequence reads: CASSPQTGWTEAFF. The CDR3 region has the DNA TGCGCCAGCAGCCCCCAGACAGGGTGGACTGAAGCTTTCTTT.

V is TRBV20-1 and J is TRBJ2-1; 14 nucleotides match TRBD2. This CDR3 spans 14 amino acids. CDR1 and CDR2 from the germline V gene are DFQATT and SNEGSKA (reference sequence). After removal of 3 bases from V and 7 bases from J, the junction contained 2 bases not matched to a gene. CDR3 nucleotides: TGCAGTGCTAGTGGGACTAGCGGGAGTAATGAGCAGTTCTTC. Translation: CSASGTSGSNEQFF.